Following are 7 T cell receptor beta chains from one sample sequenced in a study of Tregs in tolerant kidney transplant recipients. This table comes from immunoSEQ multiplex PCR, and its TCRdb copy is limited to in-frame clones, with some not included. Its table lists more than 45,000 clones. This sample comprised CD4+ T cells from blood, obtained before the transplant. The receptors stem from a human donor who received a combined kidney and bone marrow transplant.

Notes on this clone: From the germline J gene comes the end of the CDR3, since the read stops 3 residues before it. The gene calls are TRBV20-1 and TRBJ2-5, with 13 bases identical to TRBD2. Trimming took 5 bases from V and 4 from J; bases not matched to a gene: 7. The CDR3 spans 15 residues. Per germline, CDR1 DFQATT and CDR2 SNEGSKA (reference sequence). The CDR3 spells CSALGLAGLIETQYF. The CDR3 bases that were read are TGCAGTGCTTTGGGACTAGCGGGACTAATAGAGACC.

Turning to this clone: The CDR3 end falls 3 residues outside the read, so it is completed with the germline J gene. The chain carries TRBV14 and TRBJ2-1, with 7 bases that match TRBD2. Per the germline V gene, CDR1 is SGHDN and CDR2 is FVKESK. The CDR3 is 15 amino acids. V shed 1 base and J 7 bases; nucleotides not matched to a gene: 7. The covered CDR3 bases are TGTGCCAGCAGCCAAGCCAGGGAGGGAAGTAATGAG. It yields the protein CASSQAREGSNE. The complete CDR3 sequence is CASSQAREGSNEQFF.

As to this clone: Coverage ceases 3 residues before the CDR3 finishes, and the germline J gene fills in the end. The chain has TRBV7-2 and TRBJ2-7; TRBD2 matches 8 bases. Trimming cost V 5 bases and J 1 base; bases outside gene matches: 7. Germline V CDR1 and CDR2: SGHTA, FQGNSA. The CDR3 spans 15 residues. CDR3: CASSTWTSRSYEQYF. The sequenced CDR3 bases are TGTGCCAGCAGCACCTGGACTAGCCGATCCTACGAG.

As for this clone: Read sequence stops 3 residues before the CDR3 end, and the germline J gene provides the missing end. V and J are TRBV20-1 and TRBJ2-1; TRBD2 matches at 8 bases. The V and J ends lost 6 bases and 9 bases, in that order; junction bases with no gene match: 10. The CDR3 sequence is 13 residues long. Per the germline V gene, CDR1 is DFQATT and CDR2 is SNEGSKA (reference sequence). The CDR3 protein is CSATGTSSFEQFF. The covered CDR3 bases are TGCAGTGCAACCGGGACTAGTTCCTTTGAG.

On this clone: Read data end 3 residues before the CDR3 end; the end is taken from the germline J gene. The chain couples TRBV7-2 to TRBJ2-7; 8 positions match TRBD2. V was pared by 2 bases and J by 3 bases, with 3 bases of the junction left unmatched. CDR3 length: 14 residues. Germline CDR1 and CDR2: SGHTA and FQGNSA. This CDR3 is CASSLTGTSYEQYF. CDR3 DNA, as far as it was read: TGTGCCAGCAGCTTAACCGGGACTAGCTACGAG.

Remarks on this clone: The CDR3 extends 3 residues past the end of the read, so its final part is completed from the germline J gene. The genes are TRBV6-1 and TRBJ1-6; D perhaps matches TRBD1 (5 bases). V was pared by 0 bases and J by 6 bases, with 6 bases between. Germline V gives CDR1 MNHNS, CDR2 SASEGT. The CDR3 is made up of 14 amino acids. The CDR3 loop is CASSEAGVNSPLHF. The sequenced CDR3 bases are TGTGCCAGCAGTGAAGCAGGGGTTAATTCACCC.

About this clone: With the read ending 3 residues before the CDR3 end, the germline J gene is used to fill in that end. The rearrangement joins TRBV20-1 to TRBJ2-5; 9 nucleotides line up with TRBD2. Germline V gives CDR1 DFQATT, CDR2 SNEGSKA (reference sequence). CDR3 size: 16 residues. With V trimmed by 0 bases and J by 2 bases, 7 bases remained unmatched. The part of the CDR3 DNA that was read is TGCAGTGCTAGAGATTTGGCGGGAGGGCCTCAAGAGACC. Translated: CSARDLAGGPQET. The CDR3, in full, reads CSARDLAGGPQETQYF.